The entry below gives a single TCR beta chain sequence along with its context. The CDR3 has 13 amino acids. Deletions cut 5 bases from V and 4 bases from J, with 10 bases between. Original processing methods: Amplification of reference gene primers was used by the study to estimate nucleated cell counts. Some clones are missing from TCRdb's copy, which holds only in-frame ones; the method was immunoSEQ multiplex PCR. V and J calls plus clone size are reproduced from that table; the DNA served to infer D and trimming. Counted here are a few hundred thousand clones, 70% to 90% occurring once; the ten biggest clones make up 2% to 2.5%. This specimen belongs to a study of blood T cell repertoires in COVID-19. Across the study: The study drew acute and convalescent COVID-19 samples from the United States, Italy and Spain. From T cells, B-cell-depleted T cells, or PBMCs came the material, which was cDNA or gDNA.

The specimen sequenced was peripheral blood. This chain links TRBV12-3 or TRBV12-4 with TRBJ2-3; D unclear. This sequence was found in a man aged 30 to 39 who had recovered from COVID-19. The CDR3 reads CASSLIAADTQYF. Here the CDR3 DNA reads TGTGCCAGCAGTCTAATTGCTGCAGATACGCAGTATTTT.